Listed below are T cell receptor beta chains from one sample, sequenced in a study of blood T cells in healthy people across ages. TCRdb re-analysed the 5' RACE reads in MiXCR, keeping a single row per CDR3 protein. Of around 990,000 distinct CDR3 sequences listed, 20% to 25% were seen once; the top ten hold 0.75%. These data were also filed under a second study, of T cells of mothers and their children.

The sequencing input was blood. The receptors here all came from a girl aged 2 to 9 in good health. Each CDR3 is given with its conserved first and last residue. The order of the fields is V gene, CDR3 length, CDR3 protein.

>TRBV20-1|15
CSARNDRVLQETQYF
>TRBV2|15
CASYNPGGWNTEAFF
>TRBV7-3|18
CASSLLPQGGLWTGELFF
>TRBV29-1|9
CSDLYGYTF
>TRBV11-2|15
CASSLAAGGNQPQHF
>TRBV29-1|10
CSVFPLEAFF
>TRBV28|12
CASSLYLDTQYF
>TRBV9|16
CASSAKGEWNTGELFF
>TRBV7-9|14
CASSPPFSAYEQYF
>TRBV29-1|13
CSVRKVTNSEAFF
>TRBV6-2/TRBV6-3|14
CASNLGVAKNIQYF
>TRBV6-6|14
CASKIPDRGHGYTF
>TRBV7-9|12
CASSLDGLGAFF
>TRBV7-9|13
CAISAGLADEQYF
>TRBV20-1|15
CSAYERGGAQETQYF
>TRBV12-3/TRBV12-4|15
CASSPYSGRAYEQYF
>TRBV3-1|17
CASTPGGGLAGVDEQFF
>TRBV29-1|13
CSLRYRERTEAFF
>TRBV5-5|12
CASSPVVHGYTF
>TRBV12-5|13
CASAPRGRDEQYF
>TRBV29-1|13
CSVTSGGAGEQFF